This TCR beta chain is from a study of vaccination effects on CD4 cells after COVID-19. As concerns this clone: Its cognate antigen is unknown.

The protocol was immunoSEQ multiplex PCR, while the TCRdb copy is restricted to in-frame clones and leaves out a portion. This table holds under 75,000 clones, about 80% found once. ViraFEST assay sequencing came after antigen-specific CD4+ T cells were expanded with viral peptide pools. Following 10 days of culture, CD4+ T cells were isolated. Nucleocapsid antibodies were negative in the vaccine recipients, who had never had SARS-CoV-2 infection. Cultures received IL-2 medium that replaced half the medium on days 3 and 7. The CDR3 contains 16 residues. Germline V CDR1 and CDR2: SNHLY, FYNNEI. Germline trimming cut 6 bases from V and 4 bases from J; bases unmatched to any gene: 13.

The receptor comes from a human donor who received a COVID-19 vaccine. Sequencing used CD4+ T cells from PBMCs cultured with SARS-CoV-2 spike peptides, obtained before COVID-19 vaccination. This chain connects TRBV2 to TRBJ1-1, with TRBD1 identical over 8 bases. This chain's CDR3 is CASSQLGTGRGTEAFF. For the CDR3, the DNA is TGTGCCAGCAGCCAACTCGGGACAGGCAGGGGCACTGAAGCTTTCTTT.